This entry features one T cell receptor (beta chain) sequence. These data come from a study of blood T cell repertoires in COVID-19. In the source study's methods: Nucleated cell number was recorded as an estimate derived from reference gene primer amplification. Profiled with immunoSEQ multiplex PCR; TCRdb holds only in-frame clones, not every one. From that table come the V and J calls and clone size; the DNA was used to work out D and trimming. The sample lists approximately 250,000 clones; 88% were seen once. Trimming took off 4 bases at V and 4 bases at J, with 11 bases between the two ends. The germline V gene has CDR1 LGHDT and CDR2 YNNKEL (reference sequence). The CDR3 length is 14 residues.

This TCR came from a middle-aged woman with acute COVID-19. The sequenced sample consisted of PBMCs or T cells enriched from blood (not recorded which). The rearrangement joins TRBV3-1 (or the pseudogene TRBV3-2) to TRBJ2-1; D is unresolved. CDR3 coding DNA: TGTGCCAGCAGCCCCTCCTCCAGTTACAATGAGCAGTTCTTC. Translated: CASSPSSSYNEQFF.